This T cell receptor beta chain was sequenced for a study of blood T cells in healthy people across ages. Study-level points and caveats: Observed TCR beta diversity per million T cells went down as age went up. This fall followed a roughly linear course with age. Estimated diversity that came from one million T cells was considered an underestimate. Donors of long life had a larger count of naive CD4+ cells and greater diversity than aged donors.

A word on this clonotype: Antigen specificity is unknown.

The CDR3 runs 16 residues. Germline V gene data show CDR1 as SGHVS and CDR2 as FQNEAQ. The V segment lost 4 bases and the J segment 4 bases; nucleotides outside the gene matches: 12. It was with a sample-barcoded 5' primer and a J-beta primer mix that a second PCR of about 7 to 12 cycles was run. TCRdb itself ran the 5' RACE reads through MiXCR, one entry per CDR3 protein. Of about 1.4 million distinct CDR3 sequences listed, almost 60% are singletons. This chain connects TRBV7-8 to TRBJ2-7; TRBD1 matches 8 bases. The source material was blood. This receptor was taken from a man between 18 and 35 years old in good health. The CDR3 DNA is TGTGCCAGCAGCTCCGAAGTGGCCAGGGGGCAGTACGAGCAGTACTTC. Encoded protein: CASSSEVARGQYEQYF.